This T cell receptor beta chain stems from a study of blood T cells in healthy people across ages. Worth noting for this clonotype: The antigen is undetermined.

Then a second PCR, running about 6 to 11 cycles, was carried out with a sample-barcoded 5' primer and a J-beta primer mix. Each CDR3 protein gets one entry after TCRdb re-called the 5' RACE reads with MiXCR. The data show about 680,000 distinct CDR3 sequences, over 45% seen once. The germline V gene encodes CDR1 LGHNA and CDR2 YNFKEQ. The CDR3 runs 14 residues. Deletions cut 2 bases from V and 10 bases from J, with 15 bases between. Russia was home to the donors, healthy Caucasian individuals aged roughly 6 to 90. The authors isolated at least 6 million PBMCs per sample. Samples each had at least 5.5 micrograms of total RNA extracted. Study-wide points: Per million T cells, TCR beta diversity dropped about linearly as age rose.

The chain uses TRBV4-2 and TRBJ1-5; possibly TRBD1 for D (5 bases). The sequencing input was blood. This TCR came from a woman in her sixties or seventies in good health. The CDR3 region is CASSQSGSACPQHF. The CDR3 bases are TGTGCCAGCAGCCAATCAGGGTCCGCCTGTCCCCAGCATTTT.